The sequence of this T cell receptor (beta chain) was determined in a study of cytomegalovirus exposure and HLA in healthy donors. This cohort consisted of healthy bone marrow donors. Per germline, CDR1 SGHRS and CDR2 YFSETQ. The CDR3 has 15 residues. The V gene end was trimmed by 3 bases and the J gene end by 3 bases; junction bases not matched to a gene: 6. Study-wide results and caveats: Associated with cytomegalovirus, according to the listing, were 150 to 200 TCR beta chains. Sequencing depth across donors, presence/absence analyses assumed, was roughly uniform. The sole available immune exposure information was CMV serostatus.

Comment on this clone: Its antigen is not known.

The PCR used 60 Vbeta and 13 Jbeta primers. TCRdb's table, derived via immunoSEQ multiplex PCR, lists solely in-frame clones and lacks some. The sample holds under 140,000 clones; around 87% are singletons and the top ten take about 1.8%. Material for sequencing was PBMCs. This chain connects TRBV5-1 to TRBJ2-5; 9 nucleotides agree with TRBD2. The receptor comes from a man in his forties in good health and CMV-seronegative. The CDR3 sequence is CASSYERGDKETQYF. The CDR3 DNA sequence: TGCGCCAGCAGCTACGAGCGGGGGGACAAAGAGACCCAGTACTTC.